This T cell receptor (beta chain) was sequenced for a study of blood T cell repertoires in COVID-19. The overall study: There were acute and convalescent COVID-19 samples, and they came from the United States, Italy and Spain. From T cells, B-cell-depleted T cells, or PBMCs came the material, which was cDNA or gDNA.

As processed by the authors: The authors estimated nucleated cell counts from reference gene primer amplification. Data came from immunoSEQ multiplex PCR; TCRdb stores just in-frame clones and leaves some out. The V and J calls and the clone size are those of that table, but D and trimming were determined from the DNA. The repertoire consists of hundreds of thousands of clones, with roughly 83% occurring once and the leading ten covering about 2.1%. Categorization into cohorts depended on clinical history that participants reported. The V gene lost 3 bases and the J gene lost 0 bases, with 15 bases spanning the gap. This CDR3 has 17 amino acids. Germline loops: CDR1 LGHDT, CDR2 YNNKEL (reference sequence).

The sequence derives from a woman aged 50 to 60 who had recovered from COVID-19. Material for sequencing was PBMCs or T cells enriched from blood (not recorded which). The V call is TRBV3-1 (or the pseudogene TRBV3-2), the J call TRBJ2-1, with D perhaps matching TRBD2 (5 bases). The CDR3 coding sequence is TGTGCCAGCAGCCACCTAGGTTCGGGGAGCTCCTACAATGAGCAGTTCTTC. Encoded protein: CASSHLGSGSSYNEQFF.